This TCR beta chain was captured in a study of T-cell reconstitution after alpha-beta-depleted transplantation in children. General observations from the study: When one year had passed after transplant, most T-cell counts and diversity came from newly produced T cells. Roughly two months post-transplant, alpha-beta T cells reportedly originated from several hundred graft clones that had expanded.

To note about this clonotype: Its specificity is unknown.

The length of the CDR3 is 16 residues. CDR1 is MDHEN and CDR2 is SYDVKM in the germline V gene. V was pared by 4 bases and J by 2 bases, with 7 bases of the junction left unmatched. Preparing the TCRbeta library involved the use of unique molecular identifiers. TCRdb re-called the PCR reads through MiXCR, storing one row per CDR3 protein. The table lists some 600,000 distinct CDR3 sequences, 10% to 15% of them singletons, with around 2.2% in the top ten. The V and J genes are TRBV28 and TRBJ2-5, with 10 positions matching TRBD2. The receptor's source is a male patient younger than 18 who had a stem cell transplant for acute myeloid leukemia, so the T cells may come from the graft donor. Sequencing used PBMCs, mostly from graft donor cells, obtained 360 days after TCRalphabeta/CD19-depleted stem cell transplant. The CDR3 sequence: CASSWPSAGGQETQYF. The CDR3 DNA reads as TGTGCCAGCAGTTGGCCCTCAGCGGGAGGGCAAGAGACCCAGTACTTC.